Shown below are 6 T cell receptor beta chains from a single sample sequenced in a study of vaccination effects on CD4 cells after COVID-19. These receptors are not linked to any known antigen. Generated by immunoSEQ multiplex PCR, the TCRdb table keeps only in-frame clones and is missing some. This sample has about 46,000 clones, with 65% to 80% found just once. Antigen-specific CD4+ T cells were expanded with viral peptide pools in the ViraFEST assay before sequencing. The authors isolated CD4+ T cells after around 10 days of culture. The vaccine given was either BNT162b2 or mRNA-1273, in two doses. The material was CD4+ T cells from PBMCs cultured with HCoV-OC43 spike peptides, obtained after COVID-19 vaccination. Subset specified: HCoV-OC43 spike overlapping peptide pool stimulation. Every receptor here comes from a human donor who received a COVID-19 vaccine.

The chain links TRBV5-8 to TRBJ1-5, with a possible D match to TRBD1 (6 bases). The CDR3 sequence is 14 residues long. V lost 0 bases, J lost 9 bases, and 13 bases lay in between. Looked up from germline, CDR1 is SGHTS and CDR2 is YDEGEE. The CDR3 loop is CASSLGTAIRPQHF. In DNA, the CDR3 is TGTGCCAGCAGCTTGGGGACAGCCATACGGCCCCAGCATTTT.

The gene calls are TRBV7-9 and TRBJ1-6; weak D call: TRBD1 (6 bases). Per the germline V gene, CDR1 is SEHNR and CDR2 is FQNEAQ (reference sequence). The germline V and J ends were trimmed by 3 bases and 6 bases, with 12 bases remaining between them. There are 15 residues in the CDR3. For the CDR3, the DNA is TGTGCCAGCAGCTTCGGAGGACAGCTTAATTCACCCCTCCACTTT. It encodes CASSFGGQLNSPLHF.

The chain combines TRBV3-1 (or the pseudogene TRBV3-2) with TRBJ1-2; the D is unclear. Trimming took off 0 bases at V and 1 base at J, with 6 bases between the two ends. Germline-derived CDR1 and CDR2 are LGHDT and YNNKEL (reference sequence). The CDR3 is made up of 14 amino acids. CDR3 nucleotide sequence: TGTGCCAGCAGCCAAGATCCAGATAACTATGGCTACACCTTC. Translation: CASSQDPDNYGYTF.

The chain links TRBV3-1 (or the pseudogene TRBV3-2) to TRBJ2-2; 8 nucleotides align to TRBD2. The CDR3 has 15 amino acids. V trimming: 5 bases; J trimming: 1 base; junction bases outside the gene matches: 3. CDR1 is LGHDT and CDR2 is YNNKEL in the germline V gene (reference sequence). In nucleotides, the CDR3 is TGTGCCAGCAGCTCGACTAGCGAGAACACCGGGGAGCTGTTTTTT. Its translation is CASSSTSENTGELFF.

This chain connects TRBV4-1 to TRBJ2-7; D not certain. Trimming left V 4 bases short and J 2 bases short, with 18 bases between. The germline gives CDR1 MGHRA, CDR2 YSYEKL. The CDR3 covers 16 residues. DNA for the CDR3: TGCGCCAGCAGCCCAGAAACCGTCGTCCTGACCTACGAGCAGTACTTC. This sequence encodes CASSPETVVLTYEQYF.

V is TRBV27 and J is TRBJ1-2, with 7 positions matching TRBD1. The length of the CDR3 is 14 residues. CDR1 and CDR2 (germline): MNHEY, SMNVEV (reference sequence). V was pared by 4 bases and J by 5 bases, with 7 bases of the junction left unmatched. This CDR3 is CASSSAGTAYGYTF. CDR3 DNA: TGTGCCAGCAGTTCGGCCGGGACAGCGTATGGCTACACCTTC.